The rows below give T cell receptor beta chains drawn from one sample of a study of PD-1 blockade in classical Hodgkin lymphoma. Generated by immunoSEQ multiplex PCR, the TCRdb table keeps only in-frame clones and is missing some. This repertoire shows 40,000 or so clones, more than 70% found once; its top ten account for around 15%. The material sequenced was peripheral blood mononuclear cells (PBMCs), taken at baseline. The receptors here all came from a human donor with classical Hodgkin lymphoma. The CDR3 runs from the conserved cysteine through the conserved F or W. The order of the fields is D gene, J gene, clone size, V gene, CDR3 DNA, CDR3 protein. A D gene is named only where the DNA matches it firmly. Some rows mark clone size as missing; the rest say once, few, many or name a class of expanded clone.

NA | TRBJ1-2 | NA | TRBV6-8 | TGTGCCAGCAGTTACTCATTCGGGGGGCGTTATGGCTACACCTTC | CASSYSFGGRYGYTF
TRBD2 | TRBJ2-3 | NA | TRBV5-1 | TGCGCCAGCAGCCCAGGGGTAGCGGGGTTCACAGATACGCAGTATTTT | CASSPGVAGFTDTQYF
TRBD1 | TRBJ2-7 | NA | TRBV6-6 | TGTGCCAGCAGCTCATGGGACAGCACCTACGAGCAGTACTTC | CASSSWDSTYEQYF
TRBD2 | TRBJ2-7 | NA | TRBV7-9 | TGTGCCAGCAGCTCGGGGGGACTAGCGGGGGCCTACGAGCAGTACTTC | CASSSGGLAGAYEQYF
TRBD2 | TRBJ2-3 | NA | TRBV19 | TGTGCCAGTAGTAGGCGGGGGGGCTCCTACACAGATACGCAGTATTTT | CASSRRGGSYTDTQYF
NA | TRBJ1-4 | once | TRBV7-9 | TGTGCCAGCAGCTTAGTCGGGAACCGCAATGAAAAACTGTTTTTT | CASSLVGNRNEKLFF
NA | TRBJ1-5 | NA | TRBV15 | TGTGCCACCAGCAGAGACCGACTGACGGACTTTTATCAGCCCCAGCATTTT | CATSRDRLTDFYQPQHF
TRBD1 | TRBJ2-7 | NA | TRBV7-9 | TGTGCCAGCAGCGGAGTAAACGAGGGGGCGTACAACGAGCAGTACTTC | CASSGVNEGAYNEQYF
NA | TRBJ2-1 | NA | TRBV5-4 | TGTGCCAGCAGCTTTGGGGGCGCAAGCTCCTACAATGAGCAGTTCTTC | CASSFGGASSYNEQFF
TRBD1 | TRBJ2-2 | once | TRBV27 | TGTGCCAGCAGTGACAGGGTTCCCGGGGAGCTGTTTTTT | CASSDRVPGELFF
NA | TRBJ2-6 | few | TRBV9 | TGTGCCAGCAGCGCCGGGGCCTCTGGGGCCAACGTCCTGACTTTC | CASSAGASGANVLTF
NA | TRBJ2-5 | NA | TRBV5-1 | TGCGCCAGCAGCTTGGCACCGCCCCAAGAGACCCAGTACTTC | CASSLAPPQETQYF
TRBD1 | TRBJ2-5 | few | TRBV11-3 | TGTGCCAGCAGCACCGGGACAGGGGGGGAGACCCAGTACTTC | CASSTGTGGETQYF
TRBD1 | TRBJ1-2 | NA | TRBV4-1 | TGCGCCAGCAGCCAAGAGGACAGGGGGGGCTATGGCTACACCTTC | CASSQEDRGGYGYTF
NA | TRBJ1-5 | NA | TRBV5-3 | TGTGCCAGAAGCTTGTACCAGCCCCAGCATTTT | CARSLYQPQHF
NA | TRBJ2-7 | NA | TRBV6-1 | TGTGCCAGCAGTGAAGCGCTTGCCGGGGCAGGGTACGAGCAGTACTTC | CASSEALAGAGYEQYF
TRBD1 | TRBJ2-6 | NA | TRBV18 | TGTGCCAGCTCATCACCGACAGGGAAAACTGGGGCCAACGTCCTGACTTTC | CASSSPTGKTGANVLTF